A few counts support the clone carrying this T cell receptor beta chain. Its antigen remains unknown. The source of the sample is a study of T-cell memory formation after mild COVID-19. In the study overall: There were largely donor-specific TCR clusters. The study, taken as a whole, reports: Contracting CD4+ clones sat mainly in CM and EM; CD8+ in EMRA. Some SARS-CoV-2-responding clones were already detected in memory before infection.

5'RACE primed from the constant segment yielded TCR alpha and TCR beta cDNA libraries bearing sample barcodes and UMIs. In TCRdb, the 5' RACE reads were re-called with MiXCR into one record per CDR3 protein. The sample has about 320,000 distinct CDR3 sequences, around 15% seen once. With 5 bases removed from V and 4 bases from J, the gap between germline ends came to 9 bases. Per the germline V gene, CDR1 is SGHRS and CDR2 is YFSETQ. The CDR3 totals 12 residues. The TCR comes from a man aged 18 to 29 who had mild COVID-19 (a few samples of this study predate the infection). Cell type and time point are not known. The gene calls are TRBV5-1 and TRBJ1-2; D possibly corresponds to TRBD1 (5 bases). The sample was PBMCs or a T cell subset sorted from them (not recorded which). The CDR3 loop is CASRRDSYGYTF. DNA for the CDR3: TGCGCCAGCAGACGTGACAGCTATGGCTACACCTTC.